The clone carrying this T cell receptor (beta chain) has a single count. The data derive from a study of PD-L1 blockade in urothelial cancer. Overall study: Patients took up atezolizumab around 2014 at 1,200 mg intravenously every 3 weeks. Patients had undergone 0 to 3 prior chemotherapy regimens. Blood was evaluated 3 weeks (second dose) and 6 weeks after therapy began.

Clones were sequenced by immunoSEQ multiplex PCR, and TCRdb holds only the in-frame ones, with some missing. This table has some 75,000 clones, around 90% appearing once. This CDR3 region has 15 residues. Germline V gene sequence: CDR1 MDHEN, CDR2 SYDVKM. The V and J ends lost 7 bases and 5 bases, in that order; junction bases with no gene match: 7. Time point noted: peripheral blood 6 weeks after treatment start. The source material was PBMCs, sampled around atezolizumab (anti-PD-L1) treatment. The V call is TRBV28, the J call TRBJ2-1; 11 positions agree with TRBD2. The receptor was derived from an elderly woman with urothelial cancer. The DNA of the CDR3 is TGTGCCAGCAACCTCCCGACTAGCGGGAACAATGAGCAGTTCTTC. It translates to CASNLPTSGNNEQFF.